The 26 T cell receptor beta chains in this list originate from one sample, sequenced in a study of T cell responses to AZD1222 COVID-19 vaccine. Sequenced by immunoSEQ multiplex PCR; TCRdb stores in-frame clones only, minus some. The repertoire has approximately 200,000 clones, almost 95% of them found once; the top ten carry approximately 9.6%. Specimen: peripheral blood, collected on day 0 of AZD1222 vaccination. The receptors stem from an adult in good health.

The J gene is TRBJ2-3, the V gene TRBV5-1; D possibly corresponds to TRBD1 (6 bases). Trimming left V 5 bases short and J 1 base short, with 20 bases between. There are 17 residues in the CDR3. The V gene's germline CDR1 is SGHRS and CDR2 YFSETQ. The CDR3 DNA reads TGCGCCAGCAGGCGGCCCGGTCCGAGACAGGGCACAGATACGCAGTATTTT. This translates into CASRRPGPRQGTDTQYF.

The rearrangement uses TRBV4-1 and TRBJ1-1; D call uncertain. Germline CDR1 is MGHRA and CDR2 is YSYEKL. The CDR3 is 15 residues long. Trimming removed 0 bases at V and 3 bases at J, with 11 bases between. DNA for the CDR3: TGCGCCAGCAGCCAAGAGAGGATGAGGGACACTGAAGCTTTCTTT. Protein: CASSQERMRDTEAFF.

The rearrangement uses TRBV12-3 or TRBV12-4 and TRBJ1-2; a possible D gene is TRBD1 (5 bases). Trimming left V 3 bases short and J 4 bases short, with 9 bases between. The CDR3 spans 13 residues. CDR3 DNA sequence: TGTGCCAGCAGTTTGGCAGGGACCTATGGCTACACCTTC. Amino acid sequence: CASSLAGTYGYTF.

The rearrangement joins TRBV29-1 to TRBJ2-1; D is undetermined. This CDR3 comprises 11 residues. Deletions cut 2 bases from V and 1 base from J, with 0 bases between. Germline V gene lookup returns CDR1 SQVTM and CDR2 ANQGSEA. In DNA form, the CDR3 reads TGCAGCGTTGAATCCTACAATGAGCAGTTCTTC. Protein: CSVESYNEQFF.

The rearrangement links TRBV7-3 to TRBJ2-3, with D perhaps matching TRBD2 (5 bases). Deletions cut 1 base from V and 3 bases from J, with 8 bases between. Per the germline V gene, CDR1 is SGHTA and CDR2 is FQGTGA. The CDR3 length is 14 residues. CDR3 sequence reads: CASSLSSVTDTQYF. The CDR3 nucleotides are TGTGCCAGCAGCTTAAGTAGCGTTACAGATACGCAGTATTTT. The full variable domain, rest sourced from reference TRBV7-3 and TRBJ2-3, is GAGVSQTPSNKVTEKGKYVELRCDPISGHTALYWYRQSLGQGPEFLIYFQGTGAADDSGLPNDRFFAVRPEGSVSTLKIQRTERGDSAVYLCASSLSSVTDTQYFGPGTRLTVL.

The J gene is TRBJ2-2, the V gene TRBV25-1, with TRBD2 identical over 8 bases. The V segment lost 2 bases and the J segment 6 bases; nucleotides outside the gene matches: 5. CDR3 length: 15 amino acids. CDR1 MGHDK and CDR2 SYGVNS come from the germline V gene. As DNA, the CDR3 is TGTGCCAGCAGTGAACCCGGGACTAGGGCCGGGGAGCTGTTTTTT. Residues: CASSEPGTRAGELFF.

The rearrangement links TRBV9 to TRBJ1-1; D is unresolved. Germline CDR1 reads SGDLS; CDR2 reads YYNGEE. With 1 base removed from V and 8 bases from J, the gap between germline ends came to 15 bases. The CDR3 consists of 14 residues. The CDR3 DNA sequence: TGTGCCAGCAGCGTAAGCCGGGTTCCCTCCGAAGCTTTCTTT. It translates to CASSVSRVPSEAFF.

This sequence joins TRBV28 and TRBJ1-2; 7 nucleotides align to TRBD1. This CDR3 comprises 13 residues. Unmatched junction bases numbered 5, after V lost 3 bases and J lost 7 bases. The germline V gene has CDR1 MDHEN and CDR2 SYDVKM. The CDR3 DNA follows: TGTGCCAGCAGTTTCCAGGGGGTAATTGGCTACACCTTC. Translating gives CASSFQGVIGYTF.

This chain connects TRBV15 to TRBJ2-1, with TRBD2 identical over 8 bases. CDR3 length: 15 residues. Germline-derived CDR1 and CDR2 are LNHNV and YYDKDF (reference sequence). After removal of 4 bases from V and 9 bases from J, the junction contained 11 bases not matched to a gene. CDR3 nucleotide sequence: TGTGCCACCAGCACCGGGACTAGGGTATCGGGTGAGCAGTTCTTC. It yields the protein CATSTGTRVSGEQFF.

The chain joins TRBV6-2 or TRBV6-3 to TRBJ1-2, with TRBD1 matching over 7 bases. V dropped 2 bases and J dropped 4; count of bases not matched to a gene: 7. CDR3 length: 15 amino acids. Germline lookup yields CDR1 MNHEY and CDR2 SVGEGT. The CDR3 here is CASSYGQARSYGYTF. The CDR3 DNA reads as TGTGCCAGCAGTTACGGACAGGCGCGGTCCTATGGCTACACCTTC.

The CDR3 is CASRPDGEETQYF. As DNA, the CDR3 is TGTGCCAGCAGACCGGACGGAGAAGAGACCCAGTACTTC. The gene calls are TRBV7-6 and TRBJ2-5, with no clear D. Trimming removed 6 bases at V and 3 bases at J, with 11 bases between. CDR1 is SGHVS, CDR2 FNYEAQ, per germline. This CDR3 has 13 amino acids.

This sequence joins TRBV10-3 and TRBJ2-5; D gene uncertain. The germline V and J ends were trimmed by 2 bases and 3 bases, with 4 bases remaining between them. Germline V gene sequence: CDR1 ENHRY, CDR2 SYGVKD. This CDR3 contains 12 residues. The CDR3 here is CAISEPEETQYF. The CDR3 bases are TGTGCCATCAGTGAGCCAGAAGAGACCCAGTACTTC.

The genes are TRBV11-2 and TRBJ2-3; 9 bases align to TRBD2. V lost 0 bases and J lost 4; bases outside the gene matches: 8. Germline CDR1 SGHAT, CDR2 FQNNGV. The CDR3 runs to 17 residues. CDR3 protein: CASSLENLAGWADTQYF. The CDR3 coding sequence is TGTGCCAGCAGCTTAGAGAATCTAGCGGGATGGGCAGATACGCAGTATTTT.

CDR3 nucleotides: TGTGCCAGCAGTTTAGCCGGGATCGGGGAAGAGAATGGCTACACCTTC. Protein sequence: CASSLAGIGEENGYTF. This chain links TRBV28 with TRBJ1-2; D is unresolved. The germline V gene has CDR1 MDHEN and CDR2 SYDVKM. V lost 2 bases and J lost 6, with 19 bases in between. The CDR3 runs to 16 residues.

The chain links TRBV4-2 to TRBJ2-7; the match to TRBD1 covers 11 bases. V gave up 6 bases and J gave up 8 bases; unmatched junction bases: 9. CDR1 is LGHNA and CDR2 is YNFKEQ in the germline V gene. CDR3 length: 14 amino acids. CDR3: CASSSGQGGTKQYF. Written as DNA, the CDR3 is TGTGCCAGCAGTTCGGGACAGGGGGGTACGAAGCAGTACTTC.

This chain links TRBV28 with TRBJ2-1; TRBD2 is a possible D gene (5 bases). Trimming took off 4 bases at V and 10 bases at J, with 14 bases between the two ends. The CDR3 consists of 13 residues. CDR1 and CDR2 from the germline V gene are MDHEN and SYDVKM. In DNA, the CDR3 is TGTGCCAGCAGTTCCATGGGAGTCAGGGAGCAGTTCTTC. Its translation is CASSSMGVREQFF.

The chain combines TRBV5-6 with TRBJ2-2; D may be TRBD2 (5 bases). Germline assignment: CDR1 SGHDT and CDR2 YYEEEE. The V and J ends lost 7 bases and 0 bases respectively, with 13 bases between them. This CDR3 has 15 residues. CDR3 nucleotides: TGTGCCAGCGAAGAGCGGCTTACGAACACCGGGGAGCTGTTTTTT. Residues: CASEERLTNTGELFF.

This clone was detected only once. The gene calls are TRBV9 and TRBJ2-7, with D possibly matching TRBD1 (5 bases). V gave up 0 bases and J gave up 3 bases, with 10 bases separating them. Germline assignment: CDR1 SGDLS and CDR2 YYNGEE. CDR3 length: 14 residues. CDR3 protein: CASSVATAIYEQYF. The CDR3 nucleotides read TGTGCCAGCAGCGTAGCGACAGCCATCTACGAGCAGTACTTC.

The V call is TRBV19, the J call TRBJ2-3, with 9 bases that match TRBD2. This CDR3 region has 17 residues. The junction had 8 bases not matched to a gene; V was cut back by 3 bases and J by 1 base. Germline loops: CDR1 LNHDA, CDR2 SQIVND (reference sequence). The DNA of the CDR3 is TGTGCCAGTAGTATGGGGCTAGCGGGATTAGGCACAGATACGCAGTATTTT. Its protein product is CASSMGLAGLGTDTQYF.

The chain links TRBV27 to TRBJ2-7; D remains ambiguous. V was pared by 3 bases and J by 4 bases, with 31 bases between. The CDR3 loop spans 20 amino acids. Germline lookup yields CDR1 MNHEY and CDR2 SMNVEV (reference sequence). DNA for the CDR3: TGTGCCAGCAGTTTTTTTCTACCGGGTTGGGATTCTAAGGGTCCTTACGAGCAGTACTTC. Amino acids: CASSFFLPGWDSKGPYEQYF.

The chain joins TRBV11-2 to TRBJ2-2, with D hard to call. The CDR3 consists of 12 residues. Trimming removed 5 bases from V and 7 bases from J, with 8 bases in between. Germline V gene data show CDR1 as SGHAT and CDR2 as FQNNGV. This CDR3 reads CASSPPFGELFF. The CDR3 bases are TGTGCCAGCAGCCCACCGTTCGGGGAGCTGTTTTTT.

The chain combines TRBV6-2 or TRBV6-3 with TRBJ2-3; D not certain. The V gene lost 2 bases and the J gene lost 9 bases, with 9 bases spanning the gap. This CDR3 is 12 amino acids long. CDR1 MNHEY and CDR2 SVGEGT come from the germline V gene. CDR3 sequence reads: CASSYRENTQYF. In DNA, the CDR3 is TGTGCCAGCAGTTACAGGGAAAACACGCAGTATTTT.

V and J are TRBV10-2 and TRBJ2-1, with D unclear. Germline assignment: CDR1 WSHSY and CDR2 SAAADI. V was trimmed by 5 bases and J by 9 bases, leaving 11 bases between them. The CDR3 extends over 12 amino acids. The CDR3 nucleotides are TGCGCCAGCAGTTCCGTTGGGGTTGAGCAGTTCTTC. Residues: CASSSVGVEQFF.

The rearrangement joins TRBV14 to TRBJ2-2; a weak D match, TRBD1 (5 bases). Germline V CDR1 and CDR2: SGHDN, FVKESK. With 3 bases removed from V and 6 bases from J, the gap between germline ends came to 8 bases. The CDR3 spans 13 residues. CDR3 loop: CASSQGLPGELFF. CDR3 nucleotide sequence: TGTGCCAGCAGCCAGGGGCTGCCCGGGGAGCTGTTTTTT.

This clone was seen only a few times. The chain links TRBV6-5 to TRBJ1-5; 9 bases align to TRBD1. This CDR3 region has 15 residues. The trim removed 6 bases at V and 5 bases at J, leaving 8 bases unmatched. CDR1 MNHEY and CDR2 SVGAGI come from the germline V gene. CDR3: CASSAWDREDQPQHF. CDR3 nucleotides: TGTGCCAGCAGCGCCTGGGACAGGGAAGATCAGCCCCAGCATTTT.

CDR3 in DNA: TGCGCCAGCAGCTTCGACAGGGTTGCAGATACGCAGTATTTT. This sequence encodes CASSFDRVADTQYF. This chain uses TRBV5-1 with TRBJ2-3, with 7 bases fitting TRBD1. With V trimmed by 2 bases and J by 4 bases, 4 bases remained unmatched. CDR3 length: 14 amino acids. Germline V gene data show CDR1 as SGHRS and CDR2 as YFSETQ.